Listed below are T cell receptor beta chains from one sample, sequenced in a study of blood T cell repertoires in COVID-19. Clones were sequenced by immunoSEQ multiplex PCR, and TCRdb holds only the in-frame ones, with some missing. This sample has hundreds of thousands of clones; approximately 88% occur once, and the top ten carry under 4%. Input material: peripheral blood. These receptors all stem from a woman in her twenties or thirties with COVID-19, enrolled during active disease. Both conserved end residues are part of each CDR3. Fields, in order: J gene, D gene, V gene, clone size, CDR3 protein, CDR3 DNA. A D gene is named only where the DNA matches it firmly. Clone size is not always given. Where it is, it says once, few, many or a class for expanded clones.

J: TRBJ1-6
D: TRBD1
V: TRBV6-5
size: NA
CDR3: CASSRTGSNSPLHF
DNA: TGTGCCAGCAGTCGGACAGGGAGTAATTCACCCCTCCACTTT

J: TRBJ2-1
D: NA
V: TRBV7-6
size: NA
CDR3: CASSPKLARTRYNEQFF
DNA: TGTGCCAGCAGCCCCAAACTAGCCCGGACAAGATACAATGAGCAGTTCTTC

J: TRBJ2-1
D: TRBD2
V: TRBV5-1
size: once
CDR3: CASSLPPPGRGLAVLGEQFF
DNA: TGCGCCAGCAGCCTCCCGCCCCCTGGCCGAGGACTAGCGGTTCTGGGTGAGCAGTTCTTC

J: TRBJ1-1
D: NA
V: TRBV28
size: NA
CDR3: CASSPTLNTEAFF
DNA: TGTGCCAGCAGCCCTACCTTGAACACTGAAGCTTTCTTT

J: TRBJ1-3
D: NA
V: TRBV27
size: NA
CDR3: CASSEWGAGNTIYF
DNA: TGTGCCAGCAGTGAGTGGGGAGCCGGAAACACCATATATTTT

J: TRBJ2-3
D: TRBD2
V: TRBV11-3
size: NA
CDR3: CASSPDTGGPQYF
DNA: TGTGCCAGCAGCCCGGATACGGGAGGGCCGCAGTATTTT

J: TRBJ1-5
D: TRBD1
V: TRBV5-1
size: NA
CDR3: CASSLGLMTGAPQPQHF
DNA: TGCGCCAGCAGCTTGGGGCTTATGACAGGGGCACCTCAGCCCCAGCATTTT

J: TRBJ2-1
D: NA
V: TRBV11-2
size: NA
CDR3: CASSPGKNRVDHNEQFF
DNA: TGTGCCAGCAGCCCCGGGAAAAACAGGGTAGACCACAATGAGCAGTTCTTC

J: TRBJ2-3
D: TRBD2
V: TRBV11-3
size: many
CDR3: CASSLAGGPADTQYF
DNA: TGTGCCAGCAGCCTAGCGGGAGGGCCCGCAGATACGCAGTATTTT

J: TRBJ1-6
D: NA
V: TRBV5-6
size: NA
CDR3: CASSLAGTENNSPLHF
DNA: TGTGCCAGCAGTCTGGCGGGAACAGAAAACAATTCACCCCTCCACTTT

J: TRBJ2-2
D: TRBD2
V: TRBV7-2
size: NA
CDR3: CASSLRTSGGGTGELFF
DNA: TGTGCCAGCAGCCTCCGGACTAGCGGGGGGGGTACCGGGGAGCTGTTTTTT

J: TRBJ2-3
D: TRBD1
V: TRBV9
size: NA
CDR3: CASSPTGEDTQYF
DNA: TGTGCCAGCAGCCCGACAGGGGAAGATACGCAGTATTTT

J: TRBJ1-3
D: NA
V: TRBV20-1
size: NA
CDR3: CSASRVGQIGLSGNTIYF
DNA: TGCAGTGCTAGTCGGGTGGGGCAGATCGGGCTCTCTGGAAACACCATATATTTT

J: TRBJ1-5
D: NA
V: TRBV6-6
size: NA
CDR3: CASSSEQGPGNQPQHF
DNA: TGTGCCAGCAGTAGCGAGCAGGGCCCCGGGAATCAGCCCCAGCATTTT

J: TRBJ2-1
D: TRBD1
V: TRBV13
size: NA
CDR3: CASSLGTGVGNEQFF
DNA: TGTGCCAGCAGCTTAGGAACAGGGGTCGGCAATGAGCAGTTCTTC

J: TRBJ2-3
D: NA
V: TRBV24-1
size: NA
CDR3: CATSDPITGSADTQYF
DNA: TGTGCCACCAGTGACCCAATTACAGGGTCGGCAGATACGCAGTATTTT

J: TRBJ2-3
D: TRBD1
V: TRBV7-2
size: NA
CDR3: CASSLAQQGLGDTQYF
DNA: TGTGCCAGCAGCTTAGCCCAACAGGGGCTCGGAGATACGCAGTATTTT

J: TRBJ1-5
D: TRBD1
V: TRBV12-3/TRBV12-4
size: NA
CDR3: CASTRQGAEPQHF
DNA: TGTGCCAGCACCAGACAGGGGGCAGAGCCCCAGCATTTT

J: TRBJ2-1
D: NA
V: TRBV30
size: NA
CDR3: CAWGRGSYNEQFF
DNA: TGTGCCTGGGGCAGGGGATCTTACAATGAGCAGTTCTTC

J: TRBJ2-6
D: NA
V: TRBV25-1
size: NA
CDR3: CASSRSGLSSGANVLTF
DNA: TGTGCCAGCAGTAGATCGGGACTCAGCTCTGGGGCCAACGTCCTGACTTTC

J: TRBJ1-6
D: NA
V: TRBV9
size: few
CDR3: CASSVTTDNSPLHF
DNA: TGTGCCAGCAGCGTAACGACAGACAATTCACCCCTCCACTTT

J: TRBJ1-5
D: TRBD1
V: TRBV7-9
size: few
CDR3: CASSPTGSLGNQPQHF
DNA: TGTGCCAGCAGCCCGACAGGGAGTCTAGGCAATCAGCCCCAGCATTTT

J: TRBJ2-3
D: TRBD1
V: TRBV11-2
size: NA
CDR3: CASSSSLDRGLDTQYF
DNA: TGTGCCAGCAGCTCAAGTCTGGACAGGGGGTTGGATACGCAGTATTTT

J: TRBJ2-2
D: TRBD2
V: TRBV19
size: NA
CDR3: CASSSGLAGDTGELFF
DNA: TGTGCCAGTAGTTCGGGACTAGCGGGAGACACCGGGGAGCTGTTTTTT

J: TRBJ1-5
D: NA
V: TRBV27
size: NA
CDR3: CASSLGRNQPQHF
DNA: TGTGCCAGCAGTTTAGGCCGCAATCAGCCCCAGCATTTT

J: TRBJ1-1
D: NA
V: TRBV7-8
size: NA
CDR3: CASSAREGLGATEAFF
DNA: TGTGCCAGCAGCGCCCGGGAAGGCCTCGGAGCCACTGAAGCTTTCTTT

J: TRBJ1-1
D: NA
V: TRBV4-3
size: NA
CDR3: CASSQARSINTEAFF
DNA: TGCGCCAGCAGCCAAGCTCGGAGCATTAACACTGAAGCTTTCTTT

J: TRBJ2-2
D: NA
V: TRBV11-2
size: NA
CDR3: CASSGTRTLLF
DNA: TGTGCCAGCAGCGGAACGAGGACTTTGCTTTTT

J: TRBJ1-2
D: NA
V: TRBV19
size: NA
CDR3: CASSEQVRVGYTF
DNA: TGTGCCAGTAGTGAACAGGTCAGGGTAGGCTACACCTTC

J: TRBJ2-3
D: TRBD1
V: TRBV3-1/TRBV3-2
size: NA
CDR3: CASSQGTGGAMTDTQYF
DNA: TGTGCCAGCAGCCAAGGGACAGGGGGCGCGATGACAGATACGCAGTATTTT

J: TRBJ1-1
D: NA
V: TRBV11-3
size: NA
CDR3: CASSLGQGEAFF
DNA: TGTGCCAGCAGCTTAGGGCAGGGAGAAGCTTTCTTT

J: TRBJ2-3
D: NA
V: TRBV2
size: NA
CDR3: CAGSGPAQDTQYF
DNA: TGTGCCGGTTCTGGCCCCGCCCAGGATACGCAGTATTTT

J: TRBJ2-1
D: TRBD2
V: TRBV9
size: NA
CDR3: CASSVAPLAGGPSFF
DNA: TGTGCCAGCAGCGTAGCTCCGCTAGCGGGAGGGCCTTCGTTCTTC

J: TRBJ1-4
D: TRBD1
V: TRBV5-5
size: NA
CDR3: CASSLEDRTRFF
DNA: TGTGCCAGCAGCTTGGAGGACAGGACAAGGTTTTTT

J: TRBJ2-3
D: NA
V: TRBV7-9
size: NA
CDR3: CASAWRVHYDTQYF
DNA: TGTGCCAGCGCGTGGAGGGTTCACTACGATACGCAGTATTTT

J: TRBJ2-4
D: NA
V: TRBV27
size: few
CDR3: CASSLSTAGNIQYF
DNA: TGTGCCAGCAGTTTATCTACAGCGGGAAACATTCAGTACTTC

J: TRBJ1-2
D: NA
V: TRBV28
size: NA
CDR3: CASSMRDYGYTF
DNA: TGTGCCAGCTCTATGCGGGACTATGGCTACACCTTC

J: TRBJ1-5
D: TRBD1
V: TRBV7-9
size: NA
CDR3: CASSLGLGQASNQPQHF
DNA: TGTGCCAGCAGCTTAGGCCTGGGACAGGCTAGCAATCAGCCCCAGCATTTT

J: TRBJ2-2
D: NA
V: TRBV2
size: NA
CDR3: CASSEGLTGELFF
DNA: TGTGCCAGCAGTGAGGGGCTCACCGGGGAGCTGTTTTTT

J: TRBJ1-6
D: TRBD1
V: TRBV27
size: NA
CDR3: CASSLGQGVWNSPLHF
DNA: TGTGCCAGCAGTTTAGGACAGGGGGTATGGAATTCACCCCTCCACTTT

J: TRBJ2-3
D: NA
V: TRBV6-5
size: NA
CDR3: CASSPSSESTDTQYF
DNA: TGTGCCAGCAGCCCCTCTAGCGAAAGCACAGATACGCAGTATTTT

J: TRBJ2-7
D: TRBD1
V: TRBV7-2
size: NA
CDR3: CASSLYSPDRGAYEQYF
DNA: TGTGCCAGCAGCTTATATTCCCCCGACAGGGGGGCATACGAGCAGTACTTC

J: TRBJ1-4
D: TRBD1
V: TRBV5-1
size: once
CDR3: CASSWIQGGGNEKLFF
DNA: TGCGCCAGCAGCTGGATACAGGGGGGTGGTAATGAAAAACTGTTTTTT